The 19 T cell receptor beta chains below all came from one sample that was sequenced in a study of blood T cell repertoires in COVID-19. Sequencing was performed with immunoSEQ multiplex PCR; in TCRdb, only in-frame clones are kept and a portion is missing. The table has 70,000 to 95,000 clones, 75% to 90% seen once. Sample: peripheral blood. These receptors all stem from a woman aged 80 or older with active COVID-19.

V usage is TRBV27 and J usage is TRBJ2-4, with TRBD2 matching over 10 bases. The CDR3 extends over 15 amino acids. CDR1 MNHEY and CDR2 SMNVEV come from the germline V gene (reference sequence). After removal of 2 bases from V and 6 bases from J, the junction contained 4 bases not matched to a gene. DNA of the CDR3: TGTGCCAGCAGTTTACTAGCGGGAGAGGGAAACATTCAGTACTTC. Protein sequence: CASSLLAGEGNIQYF.

The chain joins TRBV18 to TRBJ2-5, with 8 bases lining up with TRBD1. After removal of 3 bases from V and 7 bases from J, the junction contained 4 bases not matched to a gene. Germline assignment: CDR1 KGHSH and CDR2 LQKENI. The CDR3 is 13 amino acids. The CDR3 here is CASSPGQEATQYF. The CDR3 DNA is TGTGCCAGCTCACCGGGACAGGAGGCGACCCAGTACTTC.

The genes are TRBV24-1 and TRBJ2-2; 8 bases are a match to TRBD2. Per the germline V gene, CDR1 is KGHDR and CDR2 is SFDVKD. The CDR3 has 16 amino acids. V shed 9 bases, J shed 0 bases, and the junction held 8 bases outside the gene matches. In nucleotides, the CDR3 is TGTGCCACCGGGACTAGGTCTCCGGCGAACACCGGGGAGCTGTTTTTT. It codes for CATGTRSPANTGELFF.

This rearrangement joins TRBV7-8 to TRBJ2-3, with 14 positions matching TRBD2. The CDR3 is made up of 15 amino acids. J was trimmed by 5 bases and V by 7 bases; bases with no gene match: 5. Per germline, CDR1 SGHVS and CDR2 FQNEAQ. The CDR3 region has the DNA TGTGCCAGCACGAGGGGACTAGCGGGAGTAGATACGCAGTATTTT. This encodes CASTRGLAGVDTQYF. The full variable domain, rest sourced from reference TRBV7-8 and TRBJ2-3, is GAGVSQSPRYKVAKRGQDVALRCDPISGHVSLFWYQQALGQGPEFLTYFQNEAQLDKSGLPSDRFFAERPEGSVSTLKIQRTQQEDSAVYLCASTRGLAGVDTQYFGPGTRLTVL.

This clone was observed a single time. The gene calls are TRBV5-5 and TRBJ1-2, with 10 bases that match TRBD1. J was trimmed by 8 bases and V by 4 bases; bases with no gene match: 11. CDR1 and CDR2 (germline): SGHKS, YYEKEE (reference sequence). CDR3 length: 15 amino acids. DNA of the CDR3: TGTGCCAGCAGCACCGCAATCAGGACAGGGGGAGGCTACACCTTC. Amino acid sequence: CASSTAIRTGGGYTF.

CDR3 sequence: CASSQEAGDLWTQYF. The CDR3 coding sequence is TGCGCCAGCAGCCAAGAAGCAGGCGACCTTTGGACGCAGTATTTT. The chain uses TRBV4-3 and TRBJ2-3; D is undetermined. Germline CDR1 is LGHNA and CDR2 is YSLEER. V shed 0 bases and J shed 9 bases, with 16 bases lying between them. This CDR3 has 15 amino acids.

V usage is TRBV2 and J usage is TRBJ2-2, with TRBD1 as a possible D gene (6 bases). The CDR3 has 16 amino acids. V dropped 5 bases and J dropped 0 bases, with 13 bases sitting between them. Germline-derived CDR1 and CDR2 are SNHLY and FYNNEI. The CDR3 DNA reads TGTGCCAGCAGTCCCGACAGGAGGACGAACACCGGGGAGCTGTTTTTT. It is translated as CASSPDRRTNTGELFF.

The J gene is TRBJ2-4, the V gene TRBV6-1; 9 nucleotides align to TRBD2. CDR3 length equals 20 residues. The V gene end was trimmed by 2 bases and the J gene end by 4 bases; junction bases not matched to a gene: 18. Germline V CDR1 and CDR2: MNHNS, SASEGT. The CDR3 nucleotides read TGTGCCAGCAGTGAAAGGGGGGGACTAGCCGATCGACCGACTAAAAACATTCAGTACTTC. Protein: CASSERGGLADRPTKNIQYF.

The chain recombines TRBV28 with TRBJ2-3; D is possibly TRBD1 (5 bases). V was pared by 10 bases and J by 1 base, with 12 bases between. CDR3 size: 13 residues. Germline V CDR1 and CDR2: MDHEN, SYDVKM. The CDR3 region is CATRDSRTDTQYF. CDR3 coding DNA: TGTGCCACAAGAGACAGTCGCACAGATACGCAGTATTTT.

The chain employs TRBV18 and TRBJ1-1; D gene unclear. Trimming cost V 0 bases and J 1 base, with 9 bases left between them. CDR1 KGHSH and CDR2 LQKENI come from the germline V gene. The CDR3 spans 15 residues. CDR3 residues: CASSPPSVKNTEAFF. The DNA of the CDR3 is TGTGCCAGCTCACCACCCTCTGTTAAGAACACTGAAGCTTTCTTT.

The V and J genes are TRBV7-8 and TRBJ1-2; D is possibly TRBD1 (6 bases). This CDR3 region has 14 residues. V was cut by 5 bases and J by 5 bases, with 15 bases left in between. CDR1 is SGHVS, CDR2 FQNEAQ, per germline. The CDR3 DNA reads as TGTGCCAGCAGCCCGGAGGGGGGGGTGTATGGCTACACCTTC. Protein sequence: CASSPEGGVYGYTF.

The V and J genes are TRBV5-1 and TRBJ1-2; TRBD1 aligns across 8 bases. The CDR3 is made up of 12 amino acids. Germline values: CDR1 SGHRS, CDR2 YFSETQ. J was trimmed by 14 bases and V by 4 bases; bases with no gene match: 10. The CDR3 bases are TGCGCCAGCAGCCTCGATAGACAGGGGAAGACCTTC. It is translated as CASSLDRQGKTF.

The V call is TRBV29-1, the J call TRBJ2-5; 10 positions agree with TRBD1. From germline, CDR1 is SQVTM and CDR2 ANQGSEA. Trimming at V came to 7 bases and at J to 5 bases, leaving 13 bases not matched to a gene. The CDR3 has 15 amino acids. This CDR3 is CSACTGTGVTETQYF. The CDR3, as DNA: TGCAGCGCCTGTACGGGGACAGGGGTTACGGAGACCCAGTACTTC. The complete variable domain, with remaining parts taken from reference TRBV29-1 and TRBJ2-5, reads SAVISQKPSRDICQRGTSLTIQCQVDSQVTMMFWYRQQPGQSLTLIATANQGSEATYESGFVIDKFPISRPNLTFSTLTVSNMSPEDSSIYLCSACTGTGVTETQYFGPGTRLLVL.

The chain carries TRBV10-3 and TRBJ2-1, with a tentative D call TRBD2 (6 bases). Trimming removed 8 bases at V and 3 bases at J, with 11 bases between. The CDR3 extends over 13 amino acids. The germline V gene has CDR1 ENHRY and CDR2 SYGVKD. CDR3 bases: TGTGCCATCGGGACTCTACTCTACAATGAGCAGTTCTTC. This encodes CAIGTLLYNEQFF.

This chain connects TRBV5-5 to TRBJ2-5; D is perhaps TRBD2 (7 bases). CDR3 length equals 17 residues. Germline CDR1 is SGHKS and CDR2 is YYEKEE (reference sequence). Trimming cost V 1 base and J 4 bases, with 20 bases left between them. In DNA, the CDR3 is TGTGCCAGCAGCTTGTGGTTCCGGGGGGCGGACGGAGAGACCCAGTACTTC. Protein: CASSLWFRGADGETQYF.

The rearrangement uses TRBV21-1 and TRBJ1-5. TRBV21-1 is designated a pseudogene. The CDR3 loop spans 15 amino acids. CDR3 protein: CASSNLPKGNQPQHF. The CDR3 nucleotides read TGTGCCAGCAGCAACCTTCCTAAAGGCAATCAGCCCCAGCATTTT.

The chain joins TRBV19 to TRBJ2-7; possible D gene TRBD1, 5 bases. Germline CDR1 LNHDA, CDR2 SQIVND (reference sequence). This CDR3 spans 15 amino acids. The V end lost 5 bases, the J end lost 7 bases, and 21 bases lay between the germline ends. The DNA for the CDR3 is TGTGCCAGTAGTCCCTGGGTCGGCAGGGCTGAAGAGCAGTACTTC. This codes for CASSPWVGRAEEQYF.

This chain uses TRBV11-2 with TRBJ2-3, with 7 nucleotides matching TRBD2. Germline values: CDR1 SGHAT, CDR2 FQNNGV. The J segment lost 5 bases and the V segment lost 1 base, leaving 6 bases of the junction unmatched. This CDR3 comprises 15 residues. CDR3 in amino acids: CASSLAGGPGDTQYF. The CDR3 DNA is TGTGCCAGCAGCTTAGCGGGAGGCCCGGGAGATACGCAGTATTTT.

The rearrangement uses TRBV7-9 and TRBJ1-6, with TRBD1 as a possible D gene (5 bases). Per germline, CDR1 SEHNR and CDR2 FQNEAQ (reference sequence). The CDR3 sequence is 16 residues long. V was cut by 3 bases and J by 0 bases, with 9 bases left in between. The CDR3: CASSFRQSSYNSPLHF. CDR3 DNA sequence: TGTGCCAGCAGCTTTAGACAGAGCTCCTATAATTCACCCCTCCACTTT.